In this sample, the clone carrying this T cell receptor (beta chain) turned up once. Its antigen is undetermined. The data originate from a study of beta chain features in type 1 diabetes. There was one heparinised blood draw per donor, averaging approximately 120 mL. Via CD45RO/CCR7/CD25/CD127/CD95/CD27, cells of the CD4+ naive, central memory, regulatory and stem cell-like memory subsets were sorted. Expressed TCRB transcripts got sequenced, as all isolated RNA was reverse transcribed. Assay: immunoSEQ multiplex PCR; the TCRdb copy retains only in-frame clones and omits some. Among tens of thousands of clones, more than 45% were seen once, and the ten largest hold 0.7%. Study-wide points: Among patients with Type 1 diabetes, TCRB CDR3s were moderately but significantly shorter in every one of the four CD4+ subsets. Cells carrying high TCR expression could end up over-represented when cDNA is sequenced.

The CDR3 sequence is 17 residues long. After removal of 1 base from V and 6 bases from J, the junction contained 13 bases not matched to a gene. Germline loops: CDR1 KGHSH, CDR2 LQKENI. This receptor was identified in a man aged 30-40 years with type 1 diabetes. The sequenced sample consisted of central memory CD4+ T cells from blood. J is TRBJ2-7 and V is TRBV18; 9 nucleotides line up with TRBD1. The CDR3 protein is CASSPQFSPGQGGEQYF. CDR3 nucleotides: TGTGCCAGCTCACCACAATTTTCACCGGGACAGGGAGGCGAGCAGTACTTC. The full variable domain, in which reference TRBV18 and TRBJ2-7 provide the parts outside the CDR3, is NAGVMQNPRHLVRRRGQEARLRCSPMKGHSHVYWYRQLPEEGLKFMVYLQKENIIDESGMPKERFSAEFPKEGPSILRIQQVVRGDSAAYFCASSPQFSPGQGGEQYFGPGTRLTVT.